This entry lists 23 T cell receptor beta chains sequenced from one sample in a study of T-cell memory formation after mild COVID-19. MiXCR was run by TCRdb on the 5' RACE reads, yielding one entry per CDR3 protein. Of around 180,000 distinct CDR3 sequences listed, roughly 17% are singletons. The material sequenced was PBMCs or a T cell subset sorted from them (not recorded which). These receptors all come from an adult woman who had mild COVID-19 (a few samples of this study predate the infection). Cell type and time point are not known.

The chain links TRBV5-1 to TRBJ2-3; no clear D. V shed 4 bases and J shed 3 bases, with 12 bases lying between them. Germline loops: CDR1 SGHRS, CDR2 YFSETQ. There are 14 residues in the CDR3. CDR3 sequence: CASSSRNPTDTQYF. The CDR3 DNA reads as TGCGCCAGCAGCAGTAGAAACCCGACAGATACGCAGTATTTT.

This clonotype was counted only a few times. The CDR3 sequence is CSARDLTRGRPYEQYF. CDR3 nucleotide sequence: TGCAGTGCTAGAGATCTCACGAGGGGCAGACCCTACGAGCAGTACTTC. The rearrangement links TRBV20-1 to TRBJ2-7, with D perhaps being TRBD1 or TRBD2 (5 bases each). CDR3 length: 16 residues. The V end lost 0 bases, the J end lost 2 bases, and 17 bases lay between the germline ends. CDR1 DFQATT and CDR2 SNEGSKA come from the germline V gene (reference sequence).

The DNA for the CDR3 is TGCAGCGTTGACAGGGGGGAAGAGACCCAGTACTTC. Protein: CSVDRGEETQYF. The genes are TRBV29-1 and TRBJ2-5; TRBD1 might be the D (7 bases). V was trimmed by 3 bases and J by 3 bases, leaving 8 bases between them. CDR1 SQVTM and CDR2 ANQGSEA come from the germline V gene. CDR3 size: 12 residues.

This clonotype was recorded a few times. The rearrangement joins TRBV5-1 to TRBJ2-1; TRBD2 matches 11 bases. The germline CDR1 and CDR2 sequences are SGHRS and YFSETQ. The V and J ends lost 0 bases and 1 base, in that order; junction bases with no gene match: 6. The CDR3 is made up of 18 amino acids. The CDR3 protein is CASSLGRIAGGSYNEQFF. In nucleotides, the CDR3 is TGCGCCAGCAGCTTGGGGCGGATAGCGGGAGGGTCCTACAATGAGCAGTTCTTC.

The sample holds a few counts of this clonotype. The V and J genes are TRBV4-3 and TRBJ2-2; D call uncertain. CDR3 length: 14 residues. Germline loops: CDR1 LGHNA, CDR2 YSLEER. V was cut by 2 bases and J by 8 bases, with 12 bases left in between. As DNA, the CDR3 is TGCGCCAGCAGCCAACGGAGATTTGGAGGGGAGCTGTTTTTT. Protein product: CASSQRRFGGELFF.

This clonotype was seen only a few times. V and J are TRBV12-3 or TRBV12-4 and TRBJ2-5, with 8 positions matching TRBD2. J lost 8 bases, V lost 5 bases, and 10 bases had no gene match. This CDR3 is 14 amino acids long. The CDR3 DNA sequence: TGTGCCAGCAGTCCCAATCCCGCGGGAGGCACCCAGTACTTC. The encoded protein is CASSPNPAGGTQYF.

The chain has TRBV5-1 and TRBJ1-1; possibly TRBD1 for D (5 bases). This CDR3 contains 15 residues. Per the germline V gene, CDR1 is SGHRS and CDR2 is YFSETQ. Between the trimmed V and J ends, which lost 4 bases and 8 bases, there was a span of 21 bases. The CDR3 region is CASSPEGRAATEAFF. Here the CDR3 DNA reads TGCGCCAGCAGCCCGGAGGGGAGGGCAGCGACCGAAGCTTTCTTT.

About this clonotype itself: The conserved phenylalanine or tryptophan normally closing the CDR3 is absent here, so this likely arose from a read error. This chain joins TRBV5-1 and TRBJ1-2; 7 bases map to TRBD1. The CDR3 is made up of 14 amino acids. The V gene's germline CDR1 is SGHRS and CDR2 YFSETQ. Trimming took 4 bases from V and 5 from J; bases not matched to a gene: 8. CDR3 protein: CASSPGTDLYGYTL. CDR3 in DNA: TGCGCCAGCAGCCCCGGGACAGATCTTTATGGCTACACCTTA.

The rearrangement links TRBV11-2 to TRBJ2-6; 9 positions agree with TRBD1. The CDR3 extends over 15 amino acids. J was trimmed by 6 bases and V by 3 bases; bases with no gene match: 3. Germline V lookup: CDR1 SGHAT, CDR2 FQNNGV. The CDR3: CASSFGDREANVLTF. CDR3 bases: TGTGCCAGCAGCTTTGGGGACAGGGAGGCCAACGTCCTGACTTTC. The full variable domain, with the rest looked up from reference TRBV11-2 and TRBJ2-6, is EAGVAQSPRYKIIEKRQSVAFWCNPISGHATLYWYQQILGQGPKLLIQFQNNGVVDDSQLPKDRFSAERLKGVDSTLKIQPAKLEDSAVYLCASSFGDREANVLTFGAGSRLTVL.

This clonotype was found a few times. V is TRBV5-1 and J is TRBJ2-1, with D possibly being TRBD2 (5 bases). CDR1 is SGHRS and CDR2 is YFSETQ in the germline V gene. The V end was cut by 7 bases, the J end by 6 bases, with 20 bases between. The CDR3 is 15 amino acids. The DNA of the CDR3 is TGCGCCAGCGCCCTTCCCGGAGGACCCCGCAATGAGCAGTTCTTC. Translation gives CASALPGGPRNEQFF.

V usage is TRBV3-1 and J usage is TRBJ1-2; weak D call: TRBD1 (5 bases). V was pared by 4 bases and J by 8 bases, with 11 bases between. CDR1 and CDR2 from the germline V gene are LGHDT and YNNKEL (reference sequence). The CDR3 loop spans 12 amino acids. The CDR3 protein is CASSPGPAGYTF. The CDR3 DNA sequence: TGTGCCAGCAGCCCGGGACCTGCCGGCTACACCTTC.

This sequence joins TRBV9 and TRBJ2-5; tentative D call: TRBD1 (5 bases). This CDR3 spans 14 amino acids. Germline loops: CDR1 SGDLS, CDR2 YYNGEE. Between the trimmed V and J ends, which lost 2 bases and 10 bases, there was a span of 18 bases. This chain's CDR3 is CASSVRHDLGDQYF. The CDR3 nucleotides read TGTGCCAGCAGCGTCCGACACGACTTAGGGGACCAGTACTTC. Combining the CDR3 with reference TRBV9 and TRBJ2-5 gives the whole variable domain DSGVTQTPKHLITATGQRVTLRCSPRSGDLSVYWYQQSLDQGLQFLIQYYNGEERAKGNILERFSAQQFPDLHSELNLSSLELGDSALYFCASSVRHDLGDQYFGPGTRLLVL.

This chain connects TRBV5-1 to TRBJ2-5, with D unclear. The germline V and J ends were trimmed by 7 bases and 5 bases, with 15 bases remaining between them. This CDR3 region has 13 residues. CDR1 and CDR2 from the germline V gene are SGHRS and YFSETQ. The CDR3 DNA reads TGCGCCAGCTCGCGACAAGCGACTGAGACCCAGTACTTC. It codes for CASSRQATETQYF.

V usage is TRBV29-1 and J usage is TRBJ2-3; no reliable D call. Trimming pared 5 bases from V and 1 base from J, leaving 16 bases between. CDR3 length: 15 residues. CDR1 SQVTM and CDR2 ANQGSEA come from the germline V gene. This CDR3 is CSVRQAIRGTDTQYF. CDR3 coding DNA: TGCAGCGTTCGGCAGGCCATCCGGGGCACAGATACGCAGTATTTT.

This clonotype was seen more than once but under ten times. The DNA of the CDR3 is TGTGCCAGCAGTTACTCGAGTCAGGGGGGCTTCTACGAGCAGTACTTC. This codes for CASSYSSQGGFYEQYF. V and J are TRBV6-2 or TRBV6-3 and TRBJ2-7, with D possibly TRBD1 on 7 matching bases. V was clipped by 0 bases and J by 3 bases, with 15 bases between them. The germline V gene encodes CDR1 MNHEY and CDR2 SVGEGT. The CDR3 sequence is 16 residues long.

The chain links TRBV5-5 to TRBJ2-5; 8 nucleotides match TRBD1. The trim removed 2 bases at V and 4 bases at J, leaving 7 bases unmatched. This CDR3 is built from 15 residues. Germline V gives CDR1 SGHKS, CDR2 YYEKEE (reference sequence). In DNA form, the CDR3 reads TGTGCCAGCAGCTTCCAGCAGGGGACAGGAGAGACCCAGTACTTC. Its protein is CASSFQQGTGETQYF.

J is TRBJ2-6 and V is TRBV24-1, with D perhaps TRBD1 or TRBD2 (5 bases each). Germline assignment: CDR1 KGHDR and CDR2 SFDVKD. Trimming shortened V by 5 bases and J by 0 bases, and 7 bases separated the two germline ends. The CDR3 is 15 amino acids. CDR3 nucleotide sequence: TGTGCCACCAGTGCGGGGCTCTCTGGGGCCAACGTCCTGACTTTC. Encoded protein: CATSAGLSGANVLTF.

The chain employs TRBV7-3 and TRBJ2-1, with no clear D. Germline CDR1 reads SGHTA; CDR2 reads FQGTGA. The CDR3 runs 16 residues. The germline V and J ends were trimmed by 5 bases and 0 bases, with 14 bases remaining between them. Written as DNA, the CDR3 is TGTGCCAGCAGCCCTGAAAAGGGTGGCTCCTACAATGAGCAGTTCTTC. This codes for CASSPEKGGSYNEQFF.

This clonotype was detected a few times. The chain uses TRBV11-2 and TRBJ2-5; 16 nucleotides line up with TRBD2. CDR1 and CDR2 from the germline V gene are SGHAT and FQNNGV. The ends lost 5 bases at V and 7 bases at J; junction bases unmatched: 7. The CDR3 length is 16 residues. The CDR3 reads CASSLGTSGGAGTQYF. The DNA of the CDR3 is TGTGCCAGCAGCCTGGGGACTAGCGGGGGGGCGGGGACCCAGTACTTC.

V is TRBV20-1 and J is TRBJ2-7; tentatively, D is TRBD1 (5 bases). Germline loops: CDR1 DFQATT, CDR2 SNEGSKA (reference sequence). The CDR3 runs to 13 residues. CDR3 DNA sequence: TGCAGCTCAGAGGAAGACAGCTCCTACGAGCAGTACTTC. Translation: CSSEEDSSYEQYF.

This clonotype was seen a handful of times. The chain carries TRBV2 and TRBJ1-2; D gene ambiguous. Germline V gives CDR1 SNHLY, CDR2 FYNNEI. V lost 4 bases, J lost 0 bases, and 6 bases lay in between. The CDR3 has 13 residues. For the CDR3, the DNA is TGTGCCAGCAGTGGGGAAACTAACTATGGCTACACCTTC. Translation: CASSGETNYGYTF.

The rearrangement joins TRBV5-4 to TRBJ2-3; TRBD1 aligns across 7 bases. This CDR3 contains 14 residues. V dropped 6 bases and J dropped 4; count of bases not matched to a gene: 8. The V gene's germline CDR1 is SGHNT and CDR2 YYREEE (reference sequence). Here the CDR3 DNA reads TGTGCCAGCACCCGGGACAGCTCCCCAGATACGCAGTATTTT. Amino acid sequence: CASTRDSSPDTQYF.

J is TRBJ2-7 and V is TRBV18; 7 bases line up with TRBD1. CDR1 is KGHSH, CDR2 LQKENI, per germline. The V and J ends lost 6 bases and 3 bases, in that order; junction bases with no gene match: 14. The CDR3 length is 16 residues. Here the CDR3 reads CASSPTTGATLYEQYF. The CDR3, as DNA: TGTGCCAGCTCGCCGACAACAGGGGCCACACTCTACGAGCAGTACTTC. The complete variable domain, with remaining parts taken from reference TRBV18 and TRBJ2-7, reads NAGVMQNPRHLVRRRGQEARLRCSPMKGHSHVYWYRQLPEEGLKFMVYLQKENIIDESGMPKERFSAEFPKEGPSILRIQQVVRGDSAAYFCASSPTTGATLYEQYFGPGTRLTVT.